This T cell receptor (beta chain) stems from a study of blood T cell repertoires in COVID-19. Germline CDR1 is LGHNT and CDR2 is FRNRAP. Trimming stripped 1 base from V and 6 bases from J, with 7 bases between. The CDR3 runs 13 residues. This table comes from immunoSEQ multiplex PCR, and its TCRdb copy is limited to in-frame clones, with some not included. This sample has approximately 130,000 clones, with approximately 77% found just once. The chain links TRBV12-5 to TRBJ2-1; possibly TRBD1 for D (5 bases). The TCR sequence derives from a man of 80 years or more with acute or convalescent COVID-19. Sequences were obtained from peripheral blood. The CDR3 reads CASGLAGINEQFF. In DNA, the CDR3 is TGTGCTAGTGGTTTGGCAGGGATCAATGAGCAGTTCTTC.